This note documents a single T cell receptor (beta chain) sequence. Antigen unknown. The data are from a study of cytomegalovirus exposure and HLA in healthy donors. Study details: Researchers found that about 84% of 300 to 450 genotyped donors fell within the Caucasian-associated ancestry cluster. General study points: A few CMV-associated chains proved CMV antigen-specific in vitro. A later analysis linked a missense variant in DCLRE1C to the trimming of TCR beta V and J genes.

13 Jbeta primers and 60 Vbeta primers were used for the PCR. Produced via immunoSEQ multiplex PCR; TCRdb's table is partial and in-frame only. The listing records 20,000 or so clones. V was clipped by 7 bases and J by 2 bases, with 11 bases between them. This CDR3 is built from 13 residues. CDR1 LNHNV and CDR2 YYDKDF come from the germline V gene (reference sequence). The chain recombines TRBV15 with TRBJ2-5, with a tentative D call TRBD2 (6 bases). Sequences were obtained from PBMCs. The receptor was derived from a man aged 55 to 70 in good health and CMV-seropositive. The chain's CDR3 is CATTFGLQETQYF. The CDR3 DNA is TGTGCCACCACCTTCGGACTACAAGAGACCCAGTACTTC.